This entry lists 31 T cell receptor beta chains sequenced from one sample in a study of T cell responses to AZD1222 COVID-19 vaccine. The method was immunoSEQ multiplex PCR; TCRdb's version includes in-frame clones alone and lacks a portion of them. The sample carries fewer than 300,000 clones, approximately 95% recorded once. This material consisted of peripheral blood, taken on day 0 of AZD1222 vaccination. The receptors were sampled from an adult in good health.

This clone was recorded only once. This chain uses TRBV3-1 (or the pseudogene TRBV3-2) with TRBJ2-1, with TRBD2 matching 12 bases. The ends lost 5 bases at V and 8 bases at J; junction bases unmatched: 7. The CDR3 contains 15 residues. Germline assignment: CDR1 LGHDT and CDR2 YNNKEL (reference sequence). Here the CDR3 reads CASSSGLAGLYEQFF. DNA of the CDR3: TGTGCCAGCAGCTCAGGACTAGCGGGACTCTATGAGCAGTTCTTC.

This rearrangement joins TRBV27 to TRBJ2-7; no firm D call. The ends were cut back, 3 bases at V and 6 bases at J, with 12 bases in the middle. This CDR3 contains 13 residues. CDR1 and CDR2 (germline): MNHEY, SMNVEV (reference sequence). CDR3 sequence reads: CASSFIRGPEQYF. The CDR3 DNA reads as TGTGCCAGCAGTTTCATACGCGGCCCCGAGCAGTACTTC.

The chain has TRBV2 and TRBJ2-7; 7 bases align to TRBD2. CDR3 length: 14 residues. Germline lookup yields CDR1 SNHLY and CDR2 FYNNEI. With 8 bases clipped from V and 1 base from J, the junction kept 8 bases outside the gene matches. CDR3 DNA: TGTGCCAGCCAGCGGGACCGATATTCCTACGAGCAGTACTTC. This codes for CASQRDRYSYEQYF.

The J gene is TRBJ2-7, the V gene TRBV7-9; D call uncertain. From germline, CDR1 is SEHNR and CDR2 FQNEAQ (reference sequence). The CDR3 runs 12 residues. Trimming stripped 5 bases from V and 5 bases from J, with 10 bases between. This CDR3 reads CASSRFRNEQYF. The CDR3 DNA is TGTGCCAGCAGCCGCTTCAGGAACGAGCAGTACTTC.

V and J are TRBV5-4 and TRBJ1-1; D perhaps matches TRBD1 (6 bases). Germline V gives CDR1 SGHNT, CDR2 YYREEE (reference sequence). V was pared by 6 bases and J by 6 bases, with 15 bases between. The CDR3 covers 13 residues. The DNA for the CDR3 is TGTGCCAGCACCCTTGGGGGGGCCTCTGAAGCTTTCTTT. Residues: CASTLGGASEAFF.

The chain employs TRBV14 and TRBJ1-1, with TRBD1 matching over 7 bases. Trimming at V came to 6 bases and at J to 7 bases, leaving 8 bases not matched to a gene. Germline CDR1 SGHDN, CDR2 FVKESK. This CDR3 spans 13 amino acids. The CDR3 DNA sequence: TGTGCCAGCAGACCCAGGGGGGTAGGTGAAGCTTTCTTT. Translated: CASRPRGVGEAFF.

The chain carries TRBV6-6 and TRBJ2-1; TRBD2 matches 7 bases. V trimming: 10 bases; J trimming: 8 bases; junction bases outside the gene matches: 17. The CDR3 spans 15 residues. In germline, CDR1 is MNHNY, CDR2 SVGAGI (reference sequence). The CDR3 protein is CATRTFRAGADEQFF. As DNA, the CDR3 is TGTGCCACCCGAACCTTTAGGGCGGGAGCCGATGAGCAGTTCTTC.

This clone was observed a few times. The junction differs from germline at one of its ends, possibly a read error. The V call is TRBV7-7, the J call TRBJ2-5; D possibly corresponds to TRBD1 (6 bases). Germline V gives CDR1 SSHAT, CDR2 FNYEAQ (reference sequence). The CDR3 has 15 residues. The CDR3 sequence is CASSSLQGSGETQYF. The CDR3 nucleotides are TGTGCTAGCAGCTCCTTACAGGGATCGGGGGAGACCCAGTACTTC.

J is TRBJ2-1 and V is TRBV11-2; TRBD1 aligns across 7 bases. CDR3 size: 15 residues. The V and J ends lost 5 bases and 6 bases, in that order; junction bases with no gene match: 10. Germline CDR1 reads SGHAT; CDR2 reads FQNNGV. This CDR3 is CASSPSTGWGNEQFF. CDR3 DNA sequence: TGTGCCAGCAGCCCATCGACAGGGTGGGGCAATGAGCAGTTCTTC.

DNA of the CDR3: TGTGCCAGTAGTATAAGTCCCCAGGGGACCCAGTACTTC. Its protein product is CASSISPQGTQYF. The V call is TRBV19, the J call TRBJ2-5; D might be TRBD1 (5 bases). This CDR3 has 13 amino acids. The germline V and J ends were trimmed by 2 bases and 7 bases, with 11 bases remaining between them. Germline loops: CDR1 LNHDA, CDR2 SQIVND (reference sequence).

The chain links TRBV4-1 to TRBJ2-3; D may match TRBD1 or TRBD2 (5 bases each). Germline CDR1 and CDR2: MGHRA and YSYEKL. The CDR3 is made up of 16 amino acids. V lost 0 bases to trimming and J lost 7 bases, with 17 bases between them. The CDR3, as DNA: TGCGCCAGCAGCCAAGACCCCGGGGCCCTTGGCTATACGCAGTATTTT. Amino acid sequence: CASSQDPGALGYTQYF.

The CDR3 DNA follows: TGTGCCAGCAGCACGACTAGCGGGGGGGCGGTAAATGAGCAGTTCTTC. It encodes CASSTTSGGAVNEQFF. This chain connects TRBV7-2 to TRBJ2-1; 14 bases are shared with TRBD2. The V gene's germline CDR1 is SGHTA and CDR2 FQGNSA. This CDR3 comprises 16 residues. Unmatched junction bases numbered 7, after V lost 5 bases and J lost 7 bases.

The rearrangement uses TRBV11-3 and TRBJ2-7; 8 bases align to TRBD2. Germline loops: CDR1 SGHNT, CDR2 YENEEA. V was clipped by 5 bases and J by 6 bases; unmatched bases: 3. The CDR3 loop spans 12 amino acids. The CDR3 loop reads CASSRGGREQYF. CDR3 nucleotide sequence: TGTGCCAGCAGCCGCGGGGGGCGCGAGCAGTACTTC.

The chain links TRBV6-5 to TRBJ1-1; TRBD1 matches at 9 bases. The CDR3 runs to 15 residues. Looked up from germline, CDR1 is MNHEY and CDR2 is SVGAGI. V lost 2 bases, J lost 4 bases, and 5 bases stayed unmatched. CDR3 in amino acids: CASSYPTGGITEAFF. The CDR3 DNA reads TGTGCCAGCAGTTACCCGACAGGGGGGATCACTGAAGCTTTCTTT.

This chain links TRBV7-8 with TRBJ2-7; no definite D call. Germline V lookup: CDR1 SGHVS, CDR2 FQNEAQ. Trimming pared 2 bases from V and 0 bases from J, leaving 5 bases between. CDR3 size: 13 residues. CDR3: CASSLLNSYEQYF. For the CDR3, the DNA is TGTGCCAGCAGCTTATTAAACTCCTACGAGCAGTACTTC.

This chain connects TRBV21-1 to TRBJ2-5; the table's D gene call, TRBD1, was not cross checked with the DNA. TRBV21-1 is assigned pseudogene status. The CDR3 has 11 residues. CDR3 bases: TGTGCCAGCAACAGGGAAGAGACCCAGTACTTC. This sequence encodes CASNREETQYF.

This rearrangement joins TRBV4-1 to TRBJ1-5, with a possible D match to TRBD1 (6 bases). In germline, CDR1 is MGHRA, CDR2 YSYEKL. The CDR3 has 16 amino acids. The germline V and J ends were trimmed by 1 base and 4 bases, with 14 bases remaining between them. CDR3 in amino acids: CASSQVLRQVNQPQHF. CDR3 nucleotides: TGCGCCAGCAGCCAAGTGTTACGACAGGTTAATCAGCCCCAGCATTTT.

The chain carries TRBV9 and TRBJ1-1; no clear D gene. V gave up 2 bases and J gave up 5 bases, with 13 bases separating them. The CDR3 loop spans 14 amino acids. The V gene's germline CDR1 is SGDLS and CDR2 YYNGEE. The CDR3 DNA sequence: TGTGCCAGCAGCGTTGGGTGGAGCCGAACTGAAGCTTTCTTT. Amino acid sequence: CASSVGWSRTEAFF.

V usage is TRBV5-1 and J usage is TRBJ1-1, with D possibly TRBD1 on 5 matching bases. Trimming took 4 bases from V and 2 from J, leaving 12 bases between them. This CDR3 is built from 14 residues. Germline CDR1 reads SGHRS; CDR2 reads YFSETQ. The CDR3 sequence: CASSPDGGNTEAFF. The CDR3 DNA reads as TGCGCCAGCAGCCCGGACGGGGGAAACACTGAAGCTTTCTTT.

This clone was seen only once. The chain employs TRBV7-8 and TRBJ1-2; D ambiguous. The CDR3 extends over 14 amino acids. Germline assignment: CDR1 SGHVS and CDR2 FQNEAQ. The ends were cut back, 6 bases at V and 3 bases at J, with 14 bases in the middle. The CDR3 region is CASSQVGFHYGYTF. CDR3 nucleotide sequence: TGTGCCAGCAGTCAAGTGGGATTCCACTATGGCTACACCTTC.

The chain uses TRBV28 and TRBJ2-2; no firm D call. Looked up from germline, CDR1 is MDHEN and CDR2 is SYDVKM. CDR3 length equals 13 residues. V lost 8 bases and J 3 bases, leaving 10 bases between the germline ends. The CDR3 sequence: CASLYRDTGELFF. The CDR3 DNA reads as TGTGCCAGCCTCTATAGGGACACCGGGGAGCTGTTTTTT.

Concerning this clone itself: Other DNA sequences of this sample code for an identical CDR3. The rearrangement links TRBV5-1 to TRBJ1-4; 8 positions match TRBD1. Germline V gene data show CDR1 as SGHRS and CDR2 as YFSETQ. Germline trimming cut 2 bases from V and 8 bases from J; bases unmatched to any gene: 2. The CDR3 totals 13 residues. CDR3 coding DNA: TGCGCCAGCAGCTTAGGACAGGGCGAAAAACTGTTTTTT. Protein product: CASSLGQGEKLFF.

The rearrangement joins TRBV5-4 to TRBJ1-4, with D unclear. CDR1 and CDR2 from the germline V gene are SGHNT and YYREEE (reference sequence). The CDR3 extends over 15 amino acids. V was trimmed by 1 base and J by 2 bases, leaving 9 bases between them. CDR3 loop: CASSLSGLTNEKLFF. The CDR3, as DNA: TGTGCCAGCAGCTTGAGCGGCTTGACTAATGAAAAACTGTTTTTT. Based on the CDR3 plus reference TRBV5-4 and TRBJ1-4, the full variable domain is ETGVTQSPTHLIKTRGQQVTLRCSSQSGHNTVSWYQQALGQGPQFIFQYYREEENGRGNFPPRFSGLQFPNYSSELNVNALELDDSALYLCASSLSGLTNEKLFFGSGTQLSVL.

The rearrangement links TRBV5-1 to TRBJ1-4, with 7 positions matching TRBD1. Germline-derived CDR1 and CDR2 are SGHRS and YFSETQ. The CDR3 length is 16 residues. V was clipped by 0 bases and J by 1 base; unmatched bases: 3. CDR3 amino acids: CASSLGQGGTNEKLFF. In DNA, the CDR3 is TGCGCCAGCAGCTTGGGACAGGGTGGAACTAATGAAAAACTGTTTTTT.

This rearrangement joins TRBV4-2 to TRBJ2-5, with D uncertain. The V gene's germline CDR1 is LGHNA and CDR2 YNFKEQ. V was clipped by 0 bases and J by 5 bases, with 13 bases between them. The CDR3 is 15 residues long. The CDR3 coding sequence is TGTGCCAGCAGCCAAGATAGAGAGAAAATGGAGACCCAGTACTTC. This translates into CASSQDREKMETQYF.

V is TRBV2 and J is TRBJ1-5; D is perhaps TRBD1 (6 bases). Germline values: CDR1 SNHLY, CDR2 FYNNEI. This CDR3 has 13 amino acids. Trimming removed 5 bases from V and 3 bases from J, with 8 bases in between. As DNA, the CDR3 is TGTGCCAGCAGTCGGACAGTCAATCAGCCCCAGCATTTT. Protein product: CASSRTVNQPQHF.

The chain carries TRBV2 and TRBJ2-1; D perhaps matches TRBD2 (6 bases). CDR3 length equals 16 residues. V lost 3 bases to trimming and J lost 3 bases, with 15 bases between them. Germline CDR1 and CDR2: SNHLY and FYNNEI. CDR3 DNA sequence: TGTGCCAGCAGTGATCCCTTGGTGCGGGGCTACAATGAGCAGTTCTTC. It encodes CASSDPLVRGYNEQFF.

V and J are TRBV5-1 and TRBJ1-3; D gene uncertain. CDR1 is SGHRS, CDR2 YFSETQ, per germline. The CDR3 is 14 residues long. With 7 bases removed from V and 3 bases from J, the gap between germline ends came to 14 bases. CDR3: CASSPGEGGNTIYF. In nucleotides, the CDR3 is TGCGCCAGCTCCCCCGGGGAGGGTGGAAACACCATATATTTT.

The V call is TRBV15, the J call TRBJ1-4; D is uncertain. The germline CDR1 and CDR2 sequences are LNHNV and YYDKDF (reference sequence). There are 16 residues in the CDR3. Trimming removed 2 bases at V and 5 bases at J, with 15 bases between. The CDR3: CATSRSPGLLNEKLFF. CDR3 nucleotides: TGTGCCACCAGCAGAAGCCCCGGACTGCTGAATGAAAAACTGTTTTTT.

The V and J genes are TRBV4-1 and TRBJ1-1, with TRBD1 as a possible D gene (5 bases). Between the trimmed V and J ends, which lost 1 base and 5 bases, there was a span of 11 bases. The CDR3 has 14 amino acids. The germline CDR1 and CDR2 sequences are MGHRA and YSYEKL. The CDR3 is CASSQGGAGTEAFF. In nucleotides, the CDR3 is TGCGCCAGCAGCCAAGGGGGCGCGGGGACTGAAGCTTTCTTT.

The rearrangement joins TRBV11-2 to TRBJ1-1; D is perhaps TRBD1 (5 bases). The V end was cut by 4 bases, the J end by 4 bases, with 10 bases between. The germline CDR1 and CDR2 sequences are SGHAT and FQNNGV. CDR3 length: 13 residues. For the CDR3, the DNA is TGTGCCAGCAGCTCCCGTGGGGGCACTGAAGCTTTCTTT. This translates into CASSSRGGTEAFF.